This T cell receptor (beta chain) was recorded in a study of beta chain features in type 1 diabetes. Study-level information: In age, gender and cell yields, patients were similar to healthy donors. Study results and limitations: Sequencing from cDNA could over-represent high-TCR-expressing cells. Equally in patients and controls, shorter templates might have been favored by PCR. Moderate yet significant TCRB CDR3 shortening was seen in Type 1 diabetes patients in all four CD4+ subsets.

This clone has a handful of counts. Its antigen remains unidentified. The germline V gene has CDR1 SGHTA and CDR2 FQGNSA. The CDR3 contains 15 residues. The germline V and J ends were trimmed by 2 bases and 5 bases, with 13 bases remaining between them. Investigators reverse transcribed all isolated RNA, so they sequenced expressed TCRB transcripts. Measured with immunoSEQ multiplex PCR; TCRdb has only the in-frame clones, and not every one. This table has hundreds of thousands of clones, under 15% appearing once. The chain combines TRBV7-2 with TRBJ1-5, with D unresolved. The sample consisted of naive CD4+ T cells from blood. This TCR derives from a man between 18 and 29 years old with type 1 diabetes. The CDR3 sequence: CASSLWGGADQPQHF. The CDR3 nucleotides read TGTGCCAGCAGCTTATGGGGAGGCGCGGATCAGCCCCAGCATTTT.